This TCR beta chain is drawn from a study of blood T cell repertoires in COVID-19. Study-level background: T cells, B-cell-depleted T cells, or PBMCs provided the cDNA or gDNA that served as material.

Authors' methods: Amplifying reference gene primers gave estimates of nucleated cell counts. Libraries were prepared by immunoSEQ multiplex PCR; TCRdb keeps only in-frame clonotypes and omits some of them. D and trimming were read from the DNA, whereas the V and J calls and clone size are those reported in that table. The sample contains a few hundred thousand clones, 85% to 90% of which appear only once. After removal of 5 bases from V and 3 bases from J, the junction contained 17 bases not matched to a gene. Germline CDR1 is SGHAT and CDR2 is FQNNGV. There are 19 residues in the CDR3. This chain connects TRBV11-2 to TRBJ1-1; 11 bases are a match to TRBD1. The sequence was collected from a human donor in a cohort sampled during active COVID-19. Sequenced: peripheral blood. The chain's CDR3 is CASSQGHRDRGVLDTEAFF. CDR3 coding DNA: TGTGCCAGCAGCCAAGGGCACCGGGACAGGGGGGTTCTTGACACTGAAGCTTTCTTT.